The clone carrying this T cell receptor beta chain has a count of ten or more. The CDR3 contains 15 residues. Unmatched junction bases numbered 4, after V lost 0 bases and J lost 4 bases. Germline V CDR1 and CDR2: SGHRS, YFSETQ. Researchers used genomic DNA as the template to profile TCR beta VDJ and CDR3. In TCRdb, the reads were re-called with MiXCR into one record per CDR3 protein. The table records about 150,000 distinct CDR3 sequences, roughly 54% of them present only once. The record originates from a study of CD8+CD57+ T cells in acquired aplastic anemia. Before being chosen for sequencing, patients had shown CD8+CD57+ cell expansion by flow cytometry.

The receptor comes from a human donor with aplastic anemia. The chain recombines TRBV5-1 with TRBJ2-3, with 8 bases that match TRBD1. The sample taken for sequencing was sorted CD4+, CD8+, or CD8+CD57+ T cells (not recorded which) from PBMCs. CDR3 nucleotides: TGCGCCAGCAGCTTGGCCAGGGGGCTCTCAGATACGCAGTATTTT. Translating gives CASSLARGLSDTQYF.